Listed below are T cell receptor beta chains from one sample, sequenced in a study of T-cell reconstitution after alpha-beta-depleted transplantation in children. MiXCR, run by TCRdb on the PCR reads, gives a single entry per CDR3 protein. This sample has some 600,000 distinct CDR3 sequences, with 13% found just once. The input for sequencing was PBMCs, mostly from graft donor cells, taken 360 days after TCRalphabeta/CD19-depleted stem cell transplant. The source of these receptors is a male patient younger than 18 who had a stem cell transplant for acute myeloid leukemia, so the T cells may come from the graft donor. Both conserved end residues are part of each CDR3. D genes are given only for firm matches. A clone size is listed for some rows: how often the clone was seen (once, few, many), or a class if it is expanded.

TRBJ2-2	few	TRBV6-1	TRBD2	CASRSVGAGGTGELFF	TGTGCCAGCAGATCCGTCGGTGCGGGGGGGACCGGGGAGCTGTTTTTT
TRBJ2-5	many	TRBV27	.	CASSLYPLSQETQYF	TGTGCCAGCAGTTTATACCCTCTGTCCCAAGAGACCCAGTACTTC
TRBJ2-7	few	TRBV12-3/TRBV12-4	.	CASSLGSPRDEQYF	TGTGCCAGCAGTTTGGGGAGCCCTAGGGACGAGCAGTACTTC
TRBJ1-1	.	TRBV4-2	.	CASSQDQAGKAFF	TGTGCCAGCAGCCAAGATCAAGCCGGGAAGGCTTTCTTT
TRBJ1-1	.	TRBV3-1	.	CASSQRGSGAFF	TGTGCCAGCAGCCAGCGCGGATCTGGGGCTTTCTTT
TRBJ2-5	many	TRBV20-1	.	CSARTPGRETQYF	TGCAGTGCTAGAACCCCAGGTAGAGAGACCCAGTACTTC
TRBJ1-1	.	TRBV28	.	CASSLRSTEAFF	TGTGCCAGCAGTTTGAGGTCGACTGAAGCTTTCTTT
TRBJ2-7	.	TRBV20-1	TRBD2	CSARESGGPHEQYF	TGCAGTGCTAGAGAGTCGGGAGGGCCCCACGAGCAGTACTTC
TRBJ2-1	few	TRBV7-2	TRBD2	CASSSGLAVDEQFF	TGTGCCAGCAGCTCGGGACTAGCGGTTGATGAGCAGTTCTTC
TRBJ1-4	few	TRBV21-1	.	CASGTATNEKLFF	TGTGCCAGCGGGACAGCAACTAATGAAAAACTGTTTTTT
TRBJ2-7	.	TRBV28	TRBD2	CASTLTAGGAGGVSYEQYF	TGTGCCAGCACCCTTACGGCCGGGGGAGCGGGAGGGGTGTCCTACGAGCAGTACTTC
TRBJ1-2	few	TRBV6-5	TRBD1	CASSSGQGQYGYTF	TGTGCCAGCAGTTCTGGACAGGGACAATATGGCTACACCTTC
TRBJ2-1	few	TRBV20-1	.	CTLPRASYNEQFF	TGCACCCTCCCACGGGCCTCCTACAATGAGCAGTTCTTC
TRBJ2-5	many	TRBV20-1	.	CSARGDQETQYF	TGCAGTGCTAGGGGGGACCAAGAGACCCAGTACTTC
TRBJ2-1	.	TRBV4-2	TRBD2	CASSQDRLAGTYNEQFF	TGTGCCAGCAGCCAAGATCGTCTAGCGGGTACCTACAATGAGCAGTTCTTC
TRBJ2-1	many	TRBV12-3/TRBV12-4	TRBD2	CASMESTGIRGSRYEQFF	TGTGCCAGCATGGAATCGACGGGGATTCGCGGGAGTAGATATGAGCAGTTCTTC
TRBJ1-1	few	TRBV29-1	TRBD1	CSALPTGVNTEAFF	TGCAGCGCCCTACCAACAGGGGTGAACACTGAAGCTTTCTTT
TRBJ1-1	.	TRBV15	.	CATSRVRGGGPNTEAFF	TGTGCCACCAGCAGAGTTCGTGGTGGGGGGCCGAACACTGAAGCTTTCTTT
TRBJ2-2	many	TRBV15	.	CATSILQGAGELFF	TGTGCCACCAGCATACTACAGGGTGCCGGGGAGCTGTTTTTT
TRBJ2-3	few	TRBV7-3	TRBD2	CASSSGLAGVSTDTQYF	TGTGCCAGCAGCTCGGGACTAGCGGGAGTATCCACAGATACGCAGTATTTT
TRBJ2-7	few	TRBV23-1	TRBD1	CASTRQGSYEQYF	TGCGCCAGCACCCGACAGGGCTCCTACGAGCAGTACTTC
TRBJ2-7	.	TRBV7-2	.	CASSLVFGSYEQYF	TGTGCCAGCAGCTTAGTGTTTGGGTCCTACGAGCAGTACTTC
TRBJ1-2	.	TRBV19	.	CASNGHRANYGYTF	TGTGCCAGTAACGGACACAGGGCAAACTATGGCTACACCTTC
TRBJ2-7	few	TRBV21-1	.	CASSSRLAGGFSSYEQYF	TGTGCCAGCAGCAGTCGACTAGCGGGAGGCTTTAGCTCCTACGAGCAGTACTTC
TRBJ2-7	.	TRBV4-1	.	CASSQGFLSYEQYF	TGCGCCAGCAGCCAAGGATTTTTGTCCTACGAGCAGTACTTC
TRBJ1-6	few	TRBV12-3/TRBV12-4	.	CASSLQGSDSPLHF	TGTGCCAGCAGCTTACAGGGCTCGGATTCACCCCTCCACTTT
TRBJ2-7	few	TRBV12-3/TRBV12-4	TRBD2	CASTSGRYEQYF	TGTGCCAGCACCAGCGGGAGGTACGAGCAGTACTTC
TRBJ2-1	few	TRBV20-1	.	CSARDYWSSTYNEQFF	TGCAGTGCTAGAGACTATTGGAGTTCCACCTACAATGAGCAGTTCTTC
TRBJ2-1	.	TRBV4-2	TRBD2	CASSQYGTSGLYNEQFF	TGTGCCAGCAGCCAGTATGGGACTAGCGGACTTTACAATGAGCAGTTCTTC
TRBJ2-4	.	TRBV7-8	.	CASSSLAKNIQYF	TGTGCCAGCAGCTCCCTAGCCAAAAACATTCAGTACTTC
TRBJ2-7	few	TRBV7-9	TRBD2	CASSLTSALSYEQYF	TGTGCCAGCAGCTTAACTAGCGCCCTCTCCTACGAGCAGTACTTC
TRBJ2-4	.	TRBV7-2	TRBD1	CASSLYRGTAKNIQYF	TGTGCCAGCAGCCTATACAGGGGAACGGCCAAAAACATTCAGTACTTC
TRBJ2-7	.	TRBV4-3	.	CASSRPGLGNEQYF	TGCGCCAGCAGCCGCCCGGGACTTGGGAACGAGCAGTACTTC
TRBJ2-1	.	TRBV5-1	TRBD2	CASSLGSGRAYNEQFF	TGCGCCAGCAGCTTGGGTAGCGGGAGGGCCTACAATGAGCAGTTCTTC
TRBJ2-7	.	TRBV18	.	CASSPGSGRYEQYF	TGTGCCAGCTCACCGGGCAGTGGGAGGTACGAGCAGTACTTC